The 25 T cell receptor beta chains in this list originate from one sample, sequenced in a study of cytomegalovirus exposure and HLA in healthy donors. Use of 60 Vbeta and 13 Jbeta primers characterized the PCR. The assay was immunoSEQ multiplex PCR, and TCRdb's table has in-frame clones only and misses some. The repertoire has 140,000 to 150,000 clones, roughly a tenth of them found once; the top ten carry less than 2%. The sample was PBMCs. Source of these receptors: a male donor in good health and CMV-seronegative.

In its sample, this clone was seen a few times. The genes are TRBV7-2 and TRBJ2-2; 9 bases match TRBD1. This CDR3 region has 15 residues. In germline, CDR1 is SGHTA, CDR2 FQGNSA. With 3 bases clipped from V and 5 bases from J, the junction kept 4 bases outside the gene matches. The CDR3 protein is CASSFGTGWTGELFF. CDR3 in DNA: TGTGCCAGCAGCTTCGGGACAGGGTGGACCGGGGAGCTGTTTTTT.

The chain has TRBV5-1 and TRBJ1-2; no clear D gene. The CDR3 loop spans 12 amino acids. Looked up from germline, CDR1 is SGHRS and CDR2 is YFSETQ. V was shortened by 0 bases and J by 5 bases, with 5 bases between the two germline ends. The CDR3 loop is CASSLGSYGYTF. As DNA, the CDR3 is TGCGCCAGCAGCTTGGGTAGTTATGGCTACACCTTC.

This clone was seen only a few times. This chain uses TRBV6-5 with TRBJ2-7, with 11 positions matching TRBD1. The V gene's germline CDR1 is MNHEY and CDR2 SVGAGI. CDR3 length equals 15 residues. V lost 2 bases, J lost 3 bases, and 3 bases stayed unmatched. CDR3: CASSYQGQGVYEQYF. The CDR3 nucleotides read TGTGCCAGCAGTTACCAGGGACAGGGGGTCTACGAGCAGTACTTC.

The chain links TRBV7-8 to TRBJ2-1; weak D call: TRBD2 (6 bases). The CDR3 consists of 16 residues. V lost 7 bases to trimming and J lost 2 bases, with 18 bases between them. Germline loops: CDR1 SGHVS, CDR2 FQNEAQ. In DNA form, the CDR3 reads TGTGCCAGCAAAAGGGACTCCTCCCTTACCTACAATGAGCAGTTCTTC. It specifies CASKRDSSLTYNEQFF.

The chain combines TRBV4-3 with TRBJ1-1, with D maybe TRBD1 (5 bases). The CDR3 has 16 residues. Between the trimmed V and J ends, which lost 3 bases and 0 bases, there was a span of 14 bases. The germline V gene has CDR1 LGHNA and CDR2 YSLEER. In DNA form, the CDR3 reads TGCGCCAGCAGCCAGGGGGGGGAATACATGAACACTGAAGCTTTCTTT. Residues: CASSQGGEYMNTEAFF.

V usage is TRBV4-1 and J usage is TRBJ2-1, with 15 bases identical to TRBD2. Germline trimming cut 0 bases from V and 9 bases from J; bases unmatched to any gene: 3. Germline-derived CDR1 and CDR2 are MGHRA and YSYEKL. The CDR3 length is 16 residues. CDR3 protein: CASSQEPGLAGGEQFF. In DNA form, the CDR3 reads TGCGCCAGCAGCCAAGAGCCGGGACTAGCGGGAGGTGAGCAGTTCTTC.

DNA of the CDR3: TGCGCCAGCAGCTTCGGACAAACCTACGAGCAGTACTTC. The encoded protein is CASSFGQTYEQYF. V gene TRBV5-1 combines with J gene TRBJ2-7; perhaps TRBD1 as D (5 bases). The CDR3 sequence is 13 residues long. The V gene lost 2 bases and the J gene lost 2 bases, with 8 bases spanning the gap. CDR1 SGHRS and CDR2 YFSETQ come from the germline V gene.

This clone came up a few times. The chain uses TRBV19 and TRBJ2-7; 8 positions agree with TRBD1. The CDR3 has 17 residues. The V and J ends lost 3 bases and 5 bases, in that order; junction bases with no gene match: 15. CDR1 is LNHDA and CDR2 is SQIVND in the germline V gene (reference sequence). The CDR3 region has the DNA TGTGCCAGTAGTATTTCCCCGACGGGCAGGGGGCGGAACGAGCAGTACTTC. Its protein product is CASSISPTGRGRNEQYF.

This clone has just a few counts. The chain couples TRBV6-1 to TRBJ2-7, with 9 bases matching TRBD1. V was clipped by 2 bases and J by 3 bases; unmatched bases: 8. This CDR3 is 16 amino acids long. Germline V lookup: CDR1 MNHNS, CDR2 SASEGT. CDR3 in amino acids: CASSETGGSMIYEQYF. For the CDR3, the DNA is TGTGCCAGCAGTGAAACAGGGGGCTCAATGATCTACGAGCAGTACTTC.

The V call is TRBV28, the J call TRBJ1-1, with 12 bases lining up with TRBD1. V trimming: 6 bases; J trimming: 5 bases; junction bases outside the gene matches: 4. Germline loops: CDR1 MDHEN, CDR2 SYDVKM. This CDR3 region has 14 residues. The chain's CDR3 is CASRRDRGRTEAFF. CDR3 nucleotides: TGTGCCAGCAGGAGGGACAGGGGGCGGACTGAAGCTTTCTTT. The complete variable domain, with remaining parts taken from reference TRBV28 and TRBJ1-1, reads DVKVTQSSRYLVKRTGEKVFLECVQDMDHENMFWYRQDPGLGLRLIYFSYDVKMKEKGDIPEGYSVSREKKERFSLILESASTNQTSMYLCASRRDRGRTEAFFGQGTRLTVV.

The chain carries TRBV9 and TRBJ1-4; D call uncertain. This CDR3 comprises 14 residues. The V and J ends lost 2 bases and 6 bases respectively, with 11 bases between them. Looked up from germline, CDR1 is SGDLS and CDR2 is YYNGEE. The CDR3 nucleotides read TGTGCCAGCAGCGTTGACGGCGGAGATGAAAAACTGTTTTTT. Translating gives CASSVDGGDEKLFF. Full variable domain (missing parts from reference TRBV9 and TRBJ1-4): DSGVTQTPKHLITATGQRVTLRCSPRSGDLSVYWYQQSLDQGLQFLIQYYNGEERAKGNILERFSAQQFPDLHSELNLSSLELGDSALYFCASSVDGGDEKLFFGSGTQLSVL.

In this sample, this clone turned up a few times. The chain has TRBV4-1 and TRBJ2-2; a weak D match, TRBD1 (5 bases). Germline V gene lookup returns CDR1 MGHRA and CDR2 YSYEKL. This CDR3 region has 14 residues. The V and J ends lost 1 base and 7 bases respectively, with 10 bases between them. Here the CDR3 reads CASSQVGRVGELFF. CDR3 DNA: TGCGCCAGCAGCCAAGTCGGCAGGGTCGGGGAGCTGTTTTTT.

The V and J genes are TRBV11-1 and TRBJ1-1; 8 nucleotides line up with TRBD1. V lost 5 bases, J lost 5 bases, and 4 bases stayed unmatched. Germline values: CDR1 SGHAT, CDR2 FQDESV (reference sequence). This CDR3 comprises 13 residues. The CDR3 here is CASSPDRGTEAFF. CDR3 DNA: TGTGCCAGCAGCCCAGACAGGGGAACTGAAGCTTTCTTT.

The V gene is TRBV4-3, the J gene TRBJ2-3; TRBD2 aligns across 7 bases. V trimming: 0 bases; J trimming: 6 bases; junction bases outside the gene matches: 12. Per the germline V gene, CDR1 is LGHNA and CDR2 is YSLEER. CDR3 size: 17 residues. CDR3 DNA: TGCGCCAGCAGCCAAGAAATCGTAGGGGTGGGGGGGGATACGCAGTATTTT. Translation gives CASSQEIVGVGGDTQYF.

This clone has a handful of counts. This chain connects TRBV19 to TRBJ2-7, with 10 bases matching TRBD1. The germline CDR1 and CDR2 sequences are LNHDA and SQIVND (reference sequence). This CDR3 contains 15 residues. The V and J ends lost 4 bases and 2 bases, in that order; junction bases with no gene match: 5. The chain's CDR3 is CASSTIDRGPYEQYF. The DNA of the CDR3 is TGTGCCAGTAGTACGATAGACAGGGGGCCCTACGAGCAGTACTTC.

This chain joins TRBV4-3 and TRBJ2-5, with TRBD1 matching 9 bases. The J call could be wrong; TRBJ2-7 is a better fit for the DNA end. This CDR3 contains 15 residues. The germline V gene encodes CDR1 LGHNA and CDR2 YSLEER. In DNA, the CDR3 is TGCGCCAGCAGCCCCGGGACAGGGTCGACCTACGAGCAGTACTTC. The encoded protein is CASSPGTGSTYEQYF.

This clone was observed a handful of times. The chain combines TRBV28 with TRBJ2-7; 10 nucleotides match TRBD1. Germline CDR1 MDHEN, CDR2 SYDVKM. The CDR3 length is 14 residues. The V segment lost 6 bases and the J segment 6 bases; nucleotides outside the gene matches: 8. CDR3 sequence: CASRGGQGPFEQYF. The CDR3 DNA follows: TGTGCCAGCAGGGGGGGACAGGGGCCCTTCGAGCAGTACTTC.

This clone was observed a few times. The gene calls are TRBV6-5 and TRBJ1-2, with TRBD1 matching over 10 bases. V shed 6 bases and J 7 bases; nucleotides not matched to a gene: 8. The CDR3 covers 14 residues. The V gene's germline CDR1 is MNHEY and CDR2 SVGAGI. The CDR3 protein is CASSSGTGVGGYTF. DNA for the CDR3: TGTGCCAGCAGCTCCGGGACAGGGGTTGGTGGCTACACCTTC.

CDR3 coding DNA: TGTGCCAGCAGTACCCTAGCGGGAGTTAGTGAGACCCAGTACTTC. It codes for CASSTLAGVSETQYF. The chain carries TRBV27 and TRBJ2-5; the match to TRBD2 covers 10 bases. CDR1 and CDR2 (germline): MNHEY, SMNVEV (reference sequence). The CDR3 extends over 15 amino acids. After removal of 5 bases from V and 5 bases from J, the junction contained 8 bases not matched to a gene.

This clone was seen only a few times. The V gene is TRBV5-1, the J gene TRBJ2-5; possible D gene TRBD2, 5 bases. CDR3 size: 16 residues. Deletions cut 0 bases from V and 1 base from J, with 13 bases between. Germline V gives CDR1 SGHRS, CDR2 YFSETQ. The CDR3 DNA reads TGCGCCAGCAGCTTGGATGGGCGGGCTGCCCAAGAGACCCAGTACTTC. Its translation: CASSLDGRAAQETQYF.

This sequence joins TRBV28 and TRBJ2-1, with D possibly being TRBD2 (7 bases). The V gene's germline CDR1 is MDHEN and CDR2 SYDVKM. V shed 7 bases and J shed 9 bases, with 10 bases lying between them. The length of the CDR3 is 11 residues. The CDR3 nucleotides read TGTGCCAGCAAGGGGGGGGGTGAGCAGTTCTTC. Amino acids: CASKGGGEQFF.

This clone has more than one count but fewer than ten. V gene TRBV6-1 combines with J gene TRBJ1-3; the match to TRBD1 covers 9 bases. V was clipped by 6 bases and J by 0 bases; unmatched bases: 3. The germline V gene has CDR1 MNHNS and CDR2 SASEGT. There are 15 residues in the CDR3. The CDR3 DNA follows: TGTGCCAGCAGAGGGACAGGGTCCTCTGGAAACACCATATATTTT. Protein sequence: CASRGTGSSGNTIYF.

This clone was counted between two and nine times. A junction boundary mismatches the germline segment, possibly from a read error. In the same sample, other DNA sequences code for this CDR3. The V gene is TRBV30, the J gene TRBJ2-1, with TRBD2 matching 8 bases. Germline loops: CDR1 GTSNPN, CDR2 SVGIG (reference sequence). CDR3 length: 17 amino acids. This CDR3 is CAWSDPRSGSSYNEQFF. CDR3 bases: TGTGCCTGGAGCGATCCGAGGAGCGGGAGTTCCTACAATGAGCAATTCTTC.

This clone occurred a few times. The V gene is TRBV6-6, the J gene TRBJ1-5; D might be TRBD1 (6 bases). The germline V and J ends were trimmed by 5 bases and 4 bases, with 18 bases remaining between them. The V gene's germline CDR1 is MNHNY and CDR2 SVGAGI (reference sequence). The CDR3 covers 16 residues. Here the CDR3 reads CASSKQGSFGNQPQHF. CDR3 sequence (DNA): TGTGCCAGCAGTAAACAGGGTAGCTTCGGAAATCAGCCCCAGCATTTT.

This clone was seen a few times. The chain recombines TRBV4-3 with TRBJ1-5, with 8 bases that match TRBD1. The CDR3 spans 15 residues. The trim removed 1 base at V and 5 bases at J, leaving 4 bases unmatched. Per germline, CDR1 LGHNA and CDR2 YSLEER. The CDR3 loop reads CASSQALQGDQPQHF. The CDR3 DNA follows: TGCGCCAGCAGCCAAGCTTTACAGGGGGATCAGCCCCAGCATTTT.